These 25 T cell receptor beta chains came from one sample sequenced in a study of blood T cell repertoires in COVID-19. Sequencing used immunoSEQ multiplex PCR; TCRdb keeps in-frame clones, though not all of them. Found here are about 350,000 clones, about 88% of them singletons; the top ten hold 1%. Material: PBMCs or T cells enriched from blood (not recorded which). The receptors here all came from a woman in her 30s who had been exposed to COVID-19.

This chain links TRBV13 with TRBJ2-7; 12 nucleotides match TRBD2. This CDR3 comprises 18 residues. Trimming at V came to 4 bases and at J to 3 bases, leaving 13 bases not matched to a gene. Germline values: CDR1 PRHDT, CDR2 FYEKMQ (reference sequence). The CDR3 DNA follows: TGTGCCAGCAGCTCTAAACTAGCGGGAGGAAGAAAGGGCTACGAGCAGTACTTC. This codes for CASSSKLAGGRKGYEQYF.

CDR3 residues: CASSPSGRASISLAKNIQYF. DNA of the CDR3: TGTGCCAGCAGCCCAAGCGGGAGGGCCTCCATAAGTCTAGCCAAAAACATTCAGTACTTC. The chain links TRBV4-2 to TRBJ2-4; TRBD2 agrees at 10 bases. The germline gives CDR1 LGHNA, CDR2 YNFKEQ. Trimming at V came to 4 bases and at J to 0 bases, leaving 15 bases not matched to a gene. The CDR3 loop spans 20 amino acids.

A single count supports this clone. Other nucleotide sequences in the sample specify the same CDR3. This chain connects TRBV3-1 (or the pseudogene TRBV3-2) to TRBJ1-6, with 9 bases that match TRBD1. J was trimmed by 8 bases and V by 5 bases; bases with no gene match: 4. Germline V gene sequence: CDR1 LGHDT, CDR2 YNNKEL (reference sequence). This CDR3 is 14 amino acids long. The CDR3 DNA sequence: TGTGCCAGCAGCAGGACAGGGGTCGATTCACCCCTCCACTTT. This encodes CASSRTGVDSPLHF.

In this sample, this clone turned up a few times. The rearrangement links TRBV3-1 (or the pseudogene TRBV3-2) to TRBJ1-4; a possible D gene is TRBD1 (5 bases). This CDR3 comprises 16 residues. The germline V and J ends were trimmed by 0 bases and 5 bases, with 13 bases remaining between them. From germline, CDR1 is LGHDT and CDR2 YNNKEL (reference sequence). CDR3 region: CASSQEGPIPNEKLFF. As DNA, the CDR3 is TGTGCCAGCAGCCAAGAGGGGCCCATCCCCAATGAAAAACTGTTTTTT.

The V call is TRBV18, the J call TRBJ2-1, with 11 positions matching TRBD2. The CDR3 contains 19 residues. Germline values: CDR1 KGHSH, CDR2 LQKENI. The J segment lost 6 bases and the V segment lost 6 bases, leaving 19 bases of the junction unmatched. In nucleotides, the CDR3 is TGTGCCAGCTCCCCTGGTGGTAGCGGGAGGGCCGTCTTAGTCAATGAGCAGTTCTTC. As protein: CASSPGGSGRAVLVNEQFF.

CDR3 in DNA: TGTGCCAGCCACACAGGGGGGAACTATGGCTACACCTTC. As protein: CASHTGGNYGYTF. The rearrangement links TRBV5-5 to TRBJ1-2; 8 bases are a match to TRBD1. CDR1 SGHKS and CDR2 YYEKEE come from the germline V gene (reference sequence). With V trimmed by 7 bases and J by 2 bases, 4 bases remained unmatched. This CDR3 comprises 13 residues. The full variable domain, with the rest looked up from reference TRBV5-5 and TRBJ1-2, is DAGVTQSPTHLIKTRGQQVTLRCSPISGHKSVSWYQQVLGQGPQFIFQYYEKEERGRGNFPDRFSARQFPNYSSELNVNALLLGDSALYLCASHTGGNYGYTFGSGTRLTVV.

The CDR3 loop reads CASSLERGTAHKRYNSPLHF. For the CDR3, the DNA is TGCGCCAGCAGCTTGGAGAGAGGGACAGCACATAAAAGATATAATTCACCCCTCCACTTT. The chain carries TRBV5-1 and TRBJ1-6; 7 nucleotides agree with TRBD1. Looked up from germline, CDR1 is SGHRS and CDR2 is YFSETQ. The CDR3 length is 20 residues. J was trimmed by 4 bases and V by 0 bases; bases with no gene match: 16.

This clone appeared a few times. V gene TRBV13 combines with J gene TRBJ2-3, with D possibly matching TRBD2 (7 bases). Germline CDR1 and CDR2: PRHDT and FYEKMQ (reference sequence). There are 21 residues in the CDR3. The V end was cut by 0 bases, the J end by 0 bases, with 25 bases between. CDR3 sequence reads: CASSLGIGGGPIPLSTDTQYF. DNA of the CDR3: TGTGCCAGCAGCTTAGGAATAGGGGGGGGCCCAATTCCCTTAAGCACAGATACGCAGTATTTT.

The CDR3 sequence: CASSLPLGTSGLTDTQYF. The CDR3 DNA follows: TGTGCCAGCAGTTTACCCCTCGGGACTAGCGGCCTCACAGATACGCAGTATTTT. The chain recombines TRBV27 with TRBJ2-3; 11 nucleotides agree with TRBD2. CDR3 length: 18 amino acids. V lost 2 bases, J lost 2 bases, and 9 bases stayed unmatched. Germline CDR1 is MNHEY and CDR2 is SMNVEV (reference sequence).

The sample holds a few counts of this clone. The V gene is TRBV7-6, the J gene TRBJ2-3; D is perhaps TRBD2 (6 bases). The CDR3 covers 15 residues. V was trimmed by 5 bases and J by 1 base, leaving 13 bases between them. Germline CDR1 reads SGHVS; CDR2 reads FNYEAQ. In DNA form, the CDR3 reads TGTGCCAGCAGCCAGAGGGACTCCGGCACAGATACGCAGTATTTT. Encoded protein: CASSQRDSGTDTQYF.

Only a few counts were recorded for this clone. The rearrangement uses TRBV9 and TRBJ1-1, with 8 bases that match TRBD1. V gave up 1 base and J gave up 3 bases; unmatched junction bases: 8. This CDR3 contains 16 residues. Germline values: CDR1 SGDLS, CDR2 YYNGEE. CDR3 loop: CASSVSPDRGDTEAFF. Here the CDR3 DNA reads TGTGCCAGCAGCGTATCCCCCGACAGGGGCGACACTGAAGCTTTCTTT.

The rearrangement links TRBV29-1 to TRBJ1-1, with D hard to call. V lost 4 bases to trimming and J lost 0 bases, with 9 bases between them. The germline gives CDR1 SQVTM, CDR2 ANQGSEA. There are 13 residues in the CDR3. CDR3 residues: CSVGRPLNTEAFF. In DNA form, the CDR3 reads TGCAGCGTTGGGAGACCGTTGAACACTGAAGCTTTCTTT.

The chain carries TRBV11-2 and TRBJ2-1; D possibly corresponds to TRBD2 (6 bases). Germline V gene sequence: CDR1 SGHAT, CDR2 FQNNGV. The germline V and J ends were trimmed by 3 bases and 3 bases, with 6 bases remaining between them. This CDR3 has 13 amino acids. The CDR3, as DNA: TGTGCCAGCAGCTTGGGACTCTACAATGAGCAGTTCTTC. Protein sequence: CASSLGLYNEQFF.

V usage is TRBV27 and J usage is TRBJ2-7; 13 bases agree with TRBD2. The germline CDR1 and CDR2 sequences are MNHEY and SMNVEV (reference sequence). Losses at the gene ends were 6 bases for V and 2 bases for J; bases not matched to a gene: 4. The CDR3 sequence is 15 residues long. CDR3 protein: CASSRTSGSPYEQYF. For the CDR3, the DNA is TGTGCCAGCAGCCGGACTAGCGGGAGCCCCTACGAGCAGTACTTC.

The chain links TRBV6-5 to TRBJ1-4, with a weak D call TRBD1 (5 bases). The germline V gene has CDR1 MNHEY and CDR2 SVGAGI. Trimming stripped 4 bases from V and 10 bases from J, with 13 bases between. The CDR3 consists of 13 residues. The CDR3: CASSLRDFTKLFF. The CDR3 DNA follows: TGTGCCAGCAGTTTGAGGGACTTCACAAAACTGTTTTTT.

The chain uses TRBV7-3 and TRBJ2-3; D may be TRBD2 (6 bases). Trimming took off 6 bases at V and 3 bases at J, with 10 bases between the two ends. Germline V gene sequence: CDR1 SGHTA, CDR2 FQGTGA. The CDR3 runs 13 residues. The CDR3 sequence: CASSHGGTDTQYF. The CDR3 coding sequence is TGTGCCAGCAGTCACGGAGGGACAGATACGCAGTATTTT.

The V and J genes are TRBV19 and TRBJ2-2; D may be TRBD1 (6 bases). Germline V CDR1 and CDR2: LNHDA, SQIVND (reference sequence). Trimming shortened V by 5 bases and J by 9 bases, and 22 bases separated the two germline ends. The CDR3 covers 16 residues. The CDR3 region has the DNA TGTGCCAGTAGTTCACAAGGGACACTCGCCGGGCGGGAGCTGTTTTTT. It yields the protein CASSSQGTLAGRELFF.

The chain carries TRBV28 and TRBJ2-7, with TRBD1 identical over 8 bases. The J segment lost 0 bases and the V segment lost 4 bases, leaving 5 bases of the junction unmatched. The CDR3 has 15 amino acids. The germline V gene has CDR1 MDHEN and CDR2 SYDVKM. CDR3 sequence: CASSSRQGSSYEQYF. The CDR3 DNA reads TGTGCCAGCAGTTCCCGACAGGGGTCCTCCTACGAGCAGTACTTC.

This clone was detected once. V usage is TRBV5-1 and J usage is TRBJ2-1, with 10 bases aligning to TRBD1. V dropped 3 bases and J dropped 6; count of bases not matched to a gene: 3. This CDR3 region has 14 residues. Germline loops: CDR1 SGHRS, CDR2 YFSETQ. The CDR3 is CASSYWTGGNEQFF. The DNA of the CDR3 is TGCGCCAGCAGCTATTGGACAGGGGGCAATGAGCAGTTCTTC.

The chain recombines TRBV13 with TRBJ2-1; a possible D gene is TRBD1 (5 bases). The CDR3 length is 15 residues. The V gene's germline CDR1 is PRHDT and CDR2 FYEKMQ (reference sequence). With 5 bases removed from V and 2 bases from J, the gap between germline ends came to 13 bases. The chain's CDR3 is CASSAQDATYNEQFF. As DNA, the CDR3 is TGTGCCAGCAGCGCACAGGACGCTACCTACAATGAGCAGTTCTTC.

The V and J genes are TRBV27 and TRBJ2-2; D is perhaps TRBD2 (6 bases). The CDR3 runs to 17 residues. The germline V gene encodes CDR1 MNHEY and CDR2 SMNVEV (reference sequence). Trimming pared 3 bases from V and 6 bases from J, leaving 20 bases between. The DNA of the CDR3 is TGTGCCAGCAGTTTGCGGGACGGCAGGTTGGTCCCCGGGGAGCTGTTTTTT. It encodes CASSLRDGRLVPGELFF.

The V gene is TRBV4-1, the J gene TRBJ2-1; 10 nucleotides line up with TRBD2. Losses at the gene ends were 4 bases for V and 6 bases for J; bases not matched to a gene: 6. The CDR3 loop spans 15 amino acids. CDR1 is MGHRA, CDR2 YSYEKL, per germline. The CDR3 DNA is TGCGCCAGCAGCCTCCTAGGGACTAGCGTCAATGAGCAGTTCTTC. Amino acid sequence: CASSLLGTSVNEQFF.

CDR3 in amino acids: CASRYSSSGANVLTF. CDR3 DNA sequence: TGTGCCAGCAGGTACAGCAGCTCTGGGGCCAACGTCCTGACTTTC. This chain links TRBV2 with TRBJ2-6, with D uncertain. The CDR3 covers 15 residues. In germline, CDR1 is SNHLY, CDR2 FYNNEI. V lost 6 bases, J lost 0 bases, and 9 bases lay in between.

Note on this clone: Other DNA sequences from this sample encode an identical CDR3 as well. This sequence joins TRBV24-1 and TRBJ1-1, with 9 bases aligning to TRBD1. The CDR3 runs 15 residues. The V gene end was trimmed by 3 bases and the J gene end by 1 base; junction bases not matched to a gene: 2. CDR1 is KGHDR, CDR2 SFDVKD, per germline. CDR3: CATSDPGQGNTEAFF. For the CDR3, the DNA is TGTGCCACCAGTGATCCGGGACAGGGGAACACTGAAGCTTTCTTT.

The CDR3 DNA follows: TGTGCCAGCAGCTTATCGGGGGGAGGCCATAGCACAGATACGCAGTATTTT. Translated, it gives CASSLSGGGHSTDTQYF. The chain uses TRBV7-8 and TRBJ2-3, with 7 bases fitting TRBD2. V was pared by 2 bases and J by 0 bases, with 8 bases of the junction left unmatched. The CDR3 contains 17 residues. Germline CDR1 and CDR2: SGHVS and FQNEAQ.